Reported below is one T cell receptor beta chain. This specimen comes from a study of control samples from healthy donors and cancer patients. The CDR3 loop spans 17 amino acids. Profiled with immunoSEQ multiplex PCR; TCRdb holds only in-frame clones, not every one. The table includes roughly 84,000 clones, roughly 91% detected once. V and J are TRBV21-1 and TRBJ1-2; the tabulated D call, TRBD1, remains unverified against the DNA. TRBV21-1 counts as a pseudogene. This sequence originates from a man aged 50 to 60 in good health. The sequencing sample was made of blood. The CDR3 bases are TGTGCCAGCAGCAAAACTCGAGGACAGAGCCAACGGAATGGCTACACCTTC. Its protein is CASSKTRGQSQRNGYTF.